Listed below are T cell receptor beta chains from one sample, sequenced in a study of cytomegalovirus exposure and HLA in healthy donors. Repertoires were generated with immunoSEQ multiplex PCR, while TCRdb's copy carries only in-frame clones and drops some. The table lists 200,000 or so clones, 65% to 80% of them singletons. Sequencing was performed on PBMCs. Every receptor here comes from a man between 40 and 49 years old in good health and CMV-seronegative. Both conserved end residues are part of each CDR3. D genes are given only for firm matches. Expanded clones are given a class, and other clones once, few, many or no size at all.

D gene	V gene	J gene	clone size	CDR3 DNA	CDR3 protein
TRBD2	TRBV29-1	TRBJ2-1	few	TGCAGCGTTCCTCCCCTCGGGACTAGCGGATACAATGAGCAGTTCTTC	CSVPPLGTSGYNEQFF
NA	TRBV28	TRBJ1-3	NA	TGTGCCAGCAGTCGTCAGGGGCGCTCTGGAAACACCATATATTTT	CASSRQGRSGNTIYF
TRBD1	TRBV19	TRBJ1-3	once	TGTGCCAGTCGTTGGGACAGAGCCGAGTCTGGAAACACCATATATTTT	CASRWDRAESGNTIYF
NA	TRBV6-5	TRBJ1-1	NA	TGTGCCAGCAGTCGAAAGACGGGAGCTGAAGCTTTCTTT	CASSRKTGAEAFF
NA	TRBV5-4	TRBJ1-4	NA	TGTGCCAGCAGCTTTAAGCAGGGCAATGAAAAACTGTTTTTT	CASSFKQGNEKLFF
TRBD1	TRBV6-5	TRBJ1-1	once	TGTGCCAGCAGTTCTACCATACAGGGACAGGCTTTCTTT	CASSSTIQGQAFF
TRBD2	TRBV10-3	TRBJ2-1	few	TGTGCCATCAGGACTAGCGGGGAGTCCTACAATGAGCAGTTCTTC	CAIRTSGESYNEQFF
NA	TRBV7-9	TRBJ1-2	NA	TGTTCCAGCACCCCAGGGGAGGGTTTCAATGGCTACACCTTC	CSSTPGEGFNGYTF
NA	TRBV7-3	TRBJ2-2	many	TGTGCCAGCAGCTTGGCAGAGAACACCGGGGAGCTGTTTTTT	CASSLAENTGELFF
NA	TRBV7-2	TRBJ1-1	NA	TGTGCCAGCAGCCCTCCGACACCGAACACTGAAGCTTTCTTT	CASSPPTPNTEAFF
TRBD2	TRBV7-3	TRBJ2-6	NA	TGTGCCAGCAGCTTAAGGGAGGGTGCCTCTGGGGCCAACGTCCTGACTTTC	CASSLREGASGANVLTF
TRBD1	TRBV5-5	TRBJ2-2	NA	TGTGCCAGCAGCTGGACAGGACCCGGGGAGCTGTTTTTT	CASSWTGPGELFF
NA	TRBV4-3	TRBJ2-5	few	TGCGCCAGCAGCCATAATCCGGGACTCATCGAAGAGACCCAGTACTTC	CASSHNPGLIEETQYF
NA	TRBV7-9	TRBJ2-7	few	TGTGCCAGCGCCCCGACGTTCTGGGCGAGCTCCTACGAGCAGTACTTC	CASAPTFWASSYEQYF
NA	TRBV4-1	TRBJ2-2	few	TGCGCCAGCAGCCAAGTGACATCGATCGGGGAGCTGTTTTTT	CASSQVTSIGELFF
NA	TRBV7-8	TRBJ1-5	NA	TGTGCCAGCACTAATGCGGGACGGTCTAATCAGCCCCAGCATTTT	CASTNAGRSNQPQHF
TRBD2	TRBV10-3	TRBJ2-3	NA	TGTGCCACCGGACTAGCGGGCGTGAATACGCAGTATTTT	CATGLAGVNTQYF
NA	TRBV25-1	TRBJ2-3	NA	TGTGCCAGCAGTGAAGCCAGGCTCGCGCAGTATTTT	CASSEARLAQYF
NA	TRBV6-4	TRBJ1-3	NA	TGTGCCAGCAGTGACCGCGGCACGGAGACTGGAAACACCATATATTTT	CASSDRGTETGNTIYF
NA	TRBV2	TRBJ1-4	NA	TGTGCCAGCAGTCAGGGAGGTCTGGGAACTAATGAAAAACTGTTTTTT	CASSQGGLGTNEKLFF
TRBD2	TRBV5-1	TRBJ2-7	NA	TGCGCCAGCAGCACCATTAGCGGGAGAGCAACCTACGAGCAGTACTTC	CASSTISGRATYEQYF
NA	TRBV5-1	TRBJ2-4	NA	TGCGCCAGCAGCTTGAACAGCCAGCTAGCCAAAAACATTCAGTACTTC	CASSLNSQLAKNIQYF
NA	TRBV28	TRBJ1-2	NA	TGTGCCAGCAGTACAAACTATGGCTACACCTTC	CASSTNYGYTF
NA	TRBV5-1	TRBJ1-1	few	TGCGCCAGCAGCTTGGTAACGGTGCACACTGAAGCTTTCTTT	CASSLVTVHTEAFF
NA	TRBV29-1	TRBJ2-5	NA	TGCAGCGTTGATGGAAGGGAGAAAGAGACCCAGTACTTC	CSVDGREKETQYF
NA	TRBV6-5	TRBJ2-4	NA	TGTGCCAGCAGTACCGGGACATTTCAGTACTTC	CASSTGTFQYF
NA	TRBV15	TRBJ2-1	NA	TGTGCCACGAACACAGGACATAGCTCCTACAATGAGCAGTTCTTC	CATNTGHSSYNEQFF
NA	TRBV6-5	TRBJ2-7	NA	TGTGCCAGCAGTTCGGGATCCCCCTACGAGCAGTACTTC	CASSSGSPYEQYF
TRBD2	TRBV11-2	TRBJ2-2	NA	TGTGCCAGCAGCTTTGGCGGGGGGTCTGGGGAGCTGTTTTTT	CASSFGGGSGELFF
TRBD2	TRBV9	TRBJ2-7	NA	TGTGCCAGCAGCCCGACGACTAGCGGAACCTCCTACGAGCAGTACTTC	CASSPTTSGTSYEQYF
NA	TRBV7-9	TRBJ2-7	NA	TGTGCCAGCAGCGCGCCCTACGAGCAGTACTTC	CASSAPYEQYF
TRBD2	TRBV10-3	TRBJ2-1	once	TGTGCCACCGGACTAGCGGGAGATTTCGATGAGCAGTTCTTC	CATGLAGDFDEQFF
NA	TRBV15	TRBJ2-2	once	TGTGCCACCAGCAGAGACAGGCCTAACACCGGGGAGCTGTTTTTT	CATSRDRPNTGELFF
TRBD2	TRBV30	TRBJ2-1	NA	TGTGCCTGGAGACTAGCGGGAGGGCGAGAGCAGTTCTTC	CAWRLAGGREQFF
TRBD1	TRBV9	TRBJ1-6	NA	TGTGCCAGCAGCGTCTACGGACAGGGGAAACCCCTCCACTTT	CASSVYGQGKPLHF
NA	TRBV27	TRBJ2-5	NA	TGTGCCAGCAGTTTGTGGGGGGCGGGAGAGCAAGAGACCCAGTACTTC	CASSLWGAGEQETQYF
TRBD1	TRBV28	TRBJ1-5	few	TGTGCCAGCACACAGGGGAATCAGCCCCAGCATTTT	CASTQGNQPQHF
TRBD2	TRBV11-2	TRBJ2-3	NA	TGTGCCAGCAGCTTATACGGCGGGGGGGCCGCAGATACGCAGTATTTT	CASSLYGGGAADTQYF